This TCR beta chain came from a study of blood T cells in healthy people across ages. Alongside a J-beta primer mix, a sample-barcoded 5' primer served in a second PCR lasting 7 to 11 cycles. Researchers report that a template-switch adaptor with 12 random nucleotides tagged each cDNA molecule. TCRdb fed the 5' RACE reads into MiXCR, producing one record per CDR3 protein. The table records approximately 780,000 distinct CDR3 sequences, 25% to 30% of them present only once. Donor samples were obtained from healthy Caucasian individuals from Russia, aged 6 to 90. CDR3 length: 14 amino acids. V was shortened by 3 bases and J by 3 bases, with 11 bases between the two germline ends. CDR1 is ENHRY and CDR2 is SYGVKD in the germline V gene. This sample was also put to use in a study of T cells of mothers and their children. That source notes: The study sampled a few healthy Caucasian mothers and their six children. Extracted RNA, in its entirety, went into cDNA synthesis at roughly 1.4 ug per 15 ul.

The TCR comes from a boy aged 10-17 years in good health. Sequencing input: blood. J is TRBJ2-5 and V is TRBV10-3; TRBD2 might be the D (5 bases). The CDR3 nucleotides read TGTGCCATCAGTGAAGGGAGCGACAAAGAGACCCAGTACTTC. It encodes CAISEGSDKETQYF.